This TCR beta chain is drawn from a study of cytomegalovirus exposure and HLA in healthy donors. 13 Jbeta primers and 60 Vbeta primers were used for the PCR. Some clones are missing from TCRdb's copy, which holds only in-frame ones; the method was immunoSEQ multiplex PCR. Its clone listing holds roughly 80,000 clones. The CDR3 has 14 amino acids. The V end was cut by 1 base, the J end by 2 bases, with 8 bases between. Per germline, CDR1 GTSNPN and CDR2 SVGIG (reference sequence). The chain uses TRBV30 and TRBJ2-2; D ambiguous. The material sequenced was PBMCs. The clonotype originates from a woman in her twenties or thirties in good health and CMV-seronegative. The CDR3 reads CAWSATPNTGELFF. The CDR3 DNA reads as TGTGCCTGGAGTGCGACACCAAACACCGGGGAGCTGTTTTTT.